Following are 17 T cell receptor beta chains from one sample sequenced in a study of cytomegalovirus exposure and HLA in healthy donors. PCR involved 60 Vbeta and 13 Jbeta primers. Libraries were prepared by immunoSEQ multiplex PCR; TCRdb keeps only in-frame clonotypes and omits some of them. The repertoire consists of 110,000 or so clones, with over 75% occurring once and the leading ten covering around 5.8%. Material: PBMCs. The source is a man aged 18 to 35 in good health and CMV-seropositive.

The J gene is TRBJ1-5, the V gene TRBV7-2; TRBD1 agrees at 7 bases. The CDR3 runs 15 residues. Germline V gene lookup returns CDR1 SGHTA and CDR2 FQGNSA. With V trimmed by 0 bases and J by 3 bases, 2 bases remained unmatched. CDR3 sequence (DNA): TGTGCCAGCAGCTTAGCGGGACAGTACAATCAGCCCCAGCATTTT. This codes for CASSLAGQYNQPQHF.

The genes are TRBV11-2 and TRBJ1-2; D gene uncertain. The CDR3 has 13 amino acids. Trimming pared 4 bases from V and 7 bases from J, leaving 13 bases between. Germline CDR1 SGHAT, CDR2 FQNNGV. CDR3 region: CASSSQSPRGYTF. In DNA, the CDR3 is TGTGCCAGCAGCTCACAGAGCCCACGTGGCTACACCTTC.

The chain employs TRBV29-1 and TRBJ1-2; 11 bases map to TRBD1. The germline V gene encodes CDR1 SQVTM and CDR2 ANQGSEA. This CDR3 is 15 amino acids long. V dropped 5 bases and J dropped 4; count of bases not matched to a gene: 9. The CDR3 reads CSVSLPGTGGYGYTF. The DNA of the CDR3 is TGCAGCGTTTCGCTTCCCGGGACAGGGGGCTATGGCTACACCTTC.

This clone was seen only once. The V gene is TRBV2, the J gene TRBJ1-3, with D maybe TRBD1 (6 bases). The V gene lost 4 bases and the J gene lost 0 bases, with 10 bases spanning the gap. Germline CDR1 SNHLY, CDR2 FYNNEI. This CDR3 contains 15 residues. In DNA, the CDR3 is TGTGCCAGCAGTGCGGACAGCAACTCTGGAAACACCATATATTTT. Amino acid sequence: CASSADSNSGNTIYF. The full variable domain, with the rest looked up from reference TRBV2 and TRBJ1-3, is EPEVTQTPSHQVTQMGQEVILRCVPISNHLYFYWYRQILGQKVEFLVSFYNNEISEKSEIFDDQFSVERPDGSNFTLKIRSTKLEDSAMYFCASSADSNSGNTIYFGEGSWLTVV.

J is TRBJ1-4 and V is TRBV5-6; maybe TRBD1 (6 bases). V shed 2 bases and J shed 8 bases, with 22 bases lying between them. Per the germline V gene, CDR1 is SGHDT and CDR2 is YYEEEE. This CDR3 is 17 amino acids long. CDR3 sequence: CASSLFGSGAGGEKLFF. CDR3 DNA sequence: TGTGCCAGCAGCTTATTCGGTTCAGGGGCCGGTGGCGAAAAACTGTTTTTT.

The gene calls are TRBV9 and TRBJ1-1; D not resolved. The germline V and J ends were trimmed by 3 bases and 9 bases, with 6 bases remaining between them. CDR1 is SGDLS, CDR2 YYNGEE, per germline. This CDR3 region has 10 residues. CDR3 in amino acids: CASSAKKAFF. The DNA of the CDR3 is TGTGCCAGCAGCGCCAAAAAAGCTTTCTTT.

The chain couples TRBV14 to TRBJ2-3; TRBD2 is a possible D gene (5 bases). The CDR3 extends over 16 amino acids. Trimming cost V 0 bases and J 0 bases, with 10 bases left between them. Germline loops: CDR1 SGHDN, CDR2 FVKESK. For the CDR3, the DNA is TGTGCCAGCAGCCAAGAGGGAACGGGGAGCACAGATACGCAGTATTTT. Amino acids: CASSQEGTGSTDTQYF.

The chain employs TRBV5-4 and TRBJ1-3, with TRBD1 matching 9 bases. There are 16 residues in the CDR3. Germline CDR1 reads SGHNT; CDR2 reads YYREEE (reference sequence). Losses at the gene ends were 4 bases for V and 1 base for J; bases not matched to a gene: 6. The CDR3 loop is CASSGPGQGSGNTIYF. The CDR3 DNA reads TGTGCCAGCAGCGGCCCAGGACAGGGGTCTGGAAACACCATATATTTT. The full variable domain, in which reference TRBV5-4 and TRBJ1-3 provide the parts outside the CDR3, is ETGVTQSPTHLIKTRGQQVTLRCSSQSGHNTVSWYQQALGQGPQFIFQYYREEENGRGNFPPRFSGLQFPNYSSELNVNALELDDSALYLCASSGPGQGSGNTIYFGEGSWLTVV.

The chain recombines TRBV15 with TRBJ1-3; weak D call: TRBD1 (5 bases). This CDR3 has 14 residues. Trimming removed 3 bases from V and 0 bases from J, with 6 bases in between. From germline, CDR1 is LNHNV and CDR2 YYDKDF (reference sequence). DNA for the CDR3: TGTGCCACCAGCAGGGACATCTCTGGAAACACCATATATTTT. This codes for CATSRDISGNTIYF. Using reference TRBV15 and TRBJ1-3 for the parts outside the CDR3, the full variable domain is DAMVIQNPRYQVTQFGKPVTLSCSQTLNHNVMYWYQQKSSQAPKLLFHYYDKDFNNEADTPDNFQSRRPNTSFCFLDIRSPGLGDTAMYLCATSRDISGNTIYFGEGSWLTVV.

The V and J genes are TRBV27 and TRBJ2-5; 7 nucleotides line up with TRBD2. The CDR3 consists of 16 residues. CDR1 is MNHEY and CDR2 is SMNVEV in the germline V gene (reference sequence). The junction had 9 bases not matched to a gene; V was cut back by 0 bases and J by 5 bases. CDR3 nucleotides: TGTGCCAGCAGTTTATCTACTAGCGTCAAGAGTGAGACCCAGTACTTC. It specifies CASSLSTSVKSETQYF.

J is TRBJ2-2 and V is TRBV6-6, with no clear D. V gave up 3 bases and J gave up 5 bases, with 7 bases separating them. Germline lookup yields CDR1 MNHNY and CDR2 SVGAGI (reference sequence). CDR3 length: 13 residues. The CDR3 nucleotides read TGTGCCAGCAGTTATTCTAATACCGGGGAGCTGTTTTTT. Its protein is CASSYSNTGELFF.

This chain joins TRBV5-1 and TRBJ1-2; TRBD1 is a possible D gene (6 bases). Germline CDR1 and CDR2: SGHRS and YFSETQ. The CDR3 has 14 amino acids. The V and J ends lost 3 bases and 6 bases respectively, with 15 bases between them. The CDR3 spells CASSSQGVEDGYTF. CDR3 in DNA: TGCGCCAGCAGCTCACAGGGAGTTGAGGATGGCTACACCTTC.

This chain uses TRBV11-3 with TRBJ2-1; D remains ambiguous. Trimming shortened V by 3 bases and J by 5 bases, and 11 bases separated the two germline ends. This CDR3 contains 14 residues. The germline V gene encodes CDR1 SGHNT and CDR2 YENEEA. CDR3 nucleotide sequence: TGTGCCAGCAGCTTGGGCCAGGTTAACAATGAGCAGTTCTTC. This encodes CASSLGQVNNEQFF. The complete variable domain, with remaining parts taken from reference TRBV11-3 and TRBJ2-1, reads EAGVVQSPRYKIIEKKQPVAFWCNPISGHNTLYWYLQNLGQGPELLIRYENEEAVDDSQLPKDRFSAERLKGVDSTLKIQPAELGDSAVYLCASSLGQVNNEQFFGPGTRLTVL.

The V call is TRBV28, the J call TRBJ2-5; 7 bases map to TRBD1. The last part of the DNA fits TRBJ2-7 better; the J call may be wrong. Germline-derived CDR1 and CDR2 are MDHEN and SYDVKM. This CDR3 comprises 14 residues. This CDR3 reads CASTIDRVAGEQYF. The CDR3 nucleotides are TGTGCCAGCACTATCGACAGGGTCGCGGGCGAGCAGTACTTC.

This clone was seen a single time. The chain combines TRBV6-1 with TRBJ1-5, with D unresolved. CDR1 and CDR2 (germline): MNHNS, SASEGT. This CDR3 region has 15 residues. V shed 2 bases and J shed 0 bases, with 8 bases lying between them. CDR3 coding DNA: TGTGCCAGCAGTGAAATACAGAGTAGCAATCAGCCCCAGCATTTT. Protein product: CASSEIQSSNQPQHF.

The sample holds a few counts of this clone. The rearrangement joins TRBV5-8 to TRBJ1-2, with 7 bases lining up with TRBD1. With 2 bases clipped from V and 8 bases from J, the junction kept 9 bases outside the gene matches. Germline values: CDR1 SGHTS, CDR2 YDEGEE. This CDR3 has 14 residues. The CDR3 loop is CASSFGDSYVGYTF. The CDR3, as DNA: TGTGCCAGCAGCTTTGGGGACAGTTATGTAGGCTACACCTTC.

This chain uses TRBV29-1 with TRBJ1-2, with D possibly being TRBD1 (6 bases). The V end was cut by 6 bases, the J end by 9 bases, with 17 bases between. CDR3 length equals 12 residues. CDR1 and CDR2 (germline): SQVTM, ANQGSEA. The CDR3 sequence: CSVRGGEVSYTF. CDR3 bases: TGCAGCGTCAGGGGAGGGGAAGTAAGCTACACCTTC.